This TCR beta chain came from a study of T-cell memory formation after mild COVID-19 (dated by TCRdb to 2020 to 2022). With respect to the entire study: TCR sequence clusters from the two donors were found to be largely donor specific. Two young, previously healthy adult volunteers, one female and one male, were included in the cohort. In a couple of donors, T-cell clones that expanded and contracted after mild COVID-19 were tracked by sequencing TCRalpha and TCRbeta repertoires over time.

PBMCs were isolated by Ficoll-Paque density gradient centrifugation. These reads were obtained on an Illumina NovaSeq 6000. TCRalpha and TCRbeta cDNA libraries were constructed by 5'RACE with constant-segment primers, with sample barcodes and unique molecular identifiers being introduced. Trizol reagent was used to extract RNA from every sample. The libraries were amplified in two PCR steps, and the second step added a second sample barcode and Illumina TruSeq adapters. Sequencing of libraries was performed on an Illumina NovaSeq with 2 x 150 bp paired-end reads. The paper's data handling went like this. With migec v1.2.7, reads were demultiplexed and then collapsed into UMI-guided consensus sequences. With mixcr v2.1.11, UMI consensuses were aligned to TRA and TRB V and J templates and assembled into clonotypes. A clonotype was counted as expanded or contracted only if both edgeR and NoisET called the change significant, with noise models trained on biological replicates. For edgeR calls, a false discovery rate-adjusted p below 0.01 and a log2 fold-change threshold of 1 were applied. As an exploratory analysis of dynamics, max-normalized trajectories of the 1000 most abundant clonotypes were examined with PCA combined with hierarchical clustering. Each responding clone was given a CD4 or CD8 phenotype based on the CD4+ and CD8+ repertoires, which had been sequenced separately. TCRdb cleaned the public reads at Q25 with fastp, built clones with MiXCR and kept in-frame beta chains. CDR3 protein duplicates are merged, each entry listing the most common genes and DNA. None of the V and J calls come from the authors' own analysis; TCRdb made them. This sample has some 270,000 distinct CDR3 sequences in its table, and approximately 15% of those were observed once. The ten largest clones add up to about 2% of the sample.

General study outcomes and caveats: Contracting CD4+ clones were located mainly in the CM and EM memory subsets, whereas CD8+ clones were found to be enriched in EMRA. From day 15 to 85, contracting clones showed balanced CD4/CD8 phenotypes, whereas a second wave of clones that expanded from day 15 to 37 leaned towards CD4+. Some responding clones were detected in pre-infection memory, which suggested that pre-existing cross-reactive memory T cells had joined the SARS-CoV-2 response. Only a couple of mild cases were covered in the study, and larger cohorts including severe cases with pre-infection samples were considered necessary. Whether the second-wave clones peaking on day 37 were SARS-CoV-2 specific was not confirmed.

For this chain, trimming is 4 bases at the V end and 7 bases at the J end, and the number of junction bases without a gene match is 7. Including cysteine and phenylalanine, the CDR3 has 15 amino acids. The retained sequence is limited to the CDR3, 45 bases, with the frame set at the first base. CDR1 and CDR2, per the germline V gene (reference sequence), are MNHEY and SMNVEV. This clonotype appeared many times. Its antigen remains undetermined. No much larger clonotype is one base removed from it; base qualities were not supplied. Sequenced: PBMCs or a T cell subset sorted from them (not recorded which). This TCR was sampled from an adult woman who had mild COVID-19 (a few samples of this study predate the infection). The sample titles of this study are shuffled in the database, so cell type and time point are left out; the donor was told from shared clones. This receptor chain uses TRBV27 and TRBJ2-7; TRBD2 agrees with 13 junctional bases. At the DNA level, the sequence is TGTGCCAGCAGTTCTAACCGACTAGCGGGAGGAGAGCAGTACTTC. It translates to CASSSNRLAGGEQYF.